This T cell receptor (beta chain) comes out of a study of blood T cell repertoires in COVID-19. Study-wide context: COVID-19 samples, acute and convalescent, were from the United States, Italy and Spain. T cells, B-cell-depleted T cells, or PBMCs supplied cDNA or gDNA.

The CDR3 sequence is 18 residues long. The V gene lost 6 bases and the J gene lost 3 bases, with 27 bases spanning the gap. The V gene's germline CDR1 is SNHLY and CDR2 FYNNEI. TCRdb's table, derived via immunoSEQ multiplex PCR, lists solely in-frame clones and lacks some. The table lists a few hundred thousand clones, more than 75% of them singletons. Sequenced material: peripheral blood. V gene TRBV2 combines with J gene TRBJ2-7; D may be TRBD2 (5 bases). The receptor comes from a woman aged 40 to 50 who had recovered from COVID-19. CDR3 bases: TGTGCCAGCAGAATCCTCGACCGAGCGGCGGAGTTCGACTACGAGCAGTACTTC. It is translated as CASRILDRAAEFDYEQYF. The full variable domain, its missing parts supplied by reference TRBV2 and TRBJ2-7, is EPEVTQTPSHQVTQMGQEVILRCVPISNHLYFYWYRQILGQKVEFLVSFYNNEISEKSEIFDDQFSVERPDGSNFTLKIRSTKLEDSAMYFCASRILDRAAEFDYEQYFGPGTRLTVT.